The 9 T cell receptor beta chains below come from one sample, sequenced in a study of T cell repertoires in cytomegalovirus infection. The antigens of these receptors remain unknown. TCRdb used MiXCR to reprocess the reads, holding one entry per CDR3 protein. Among approximately 500,000 distinct CDR3 sequences, about 33% were seen once, and the ten largest hold roughly a sixth. The sequencing used cultured PBMCs, collected from culture after CMV antigen stimulation. These receptors originate from a human donor in good health (CMV status not recorded). Some clones in this sample may be carry-over from other donors' samples.

This sequence joins TRBV7-6 and TRBJ2-3; TRBD2 matches 9 bases. Germline V gene sequence: CDR1 SGHVS, CDR2 FNYEAQ. V was pared by 2 bases and J by 2 bases, with 5 bases of the junction left unmatched. This CDR3 is built from 16 residues. Here the CDR3 reads CASSLSLAGPTDTQYF. Here the CDR3 DNA reads TGTGCCAGCAGCTTAAGTCTAGCGGGACCCACAGATACGCAGTATTTT.

This clonotype showed up just a few times. The V call is TRBV7-2, the J call TRBJ1-5; D call uncertain. Between the trimmed V and J ends, which lost 5 bases and 13 bases, there was a span of 18 bases. This CDR3 comprises 13 residues. CDR1 is SGHTA, CDR2 FQGNSA, per germline. The CDR3 sequence: CASSMLNDQIQHF. The DNA for the CDR3 is TGTGCCAGCAGCATGCTTAATGATCAGATTCAGCATTTT.

This chain links TRBV7-9 with TRBJ2-3; D perhaps matches TRBD2 (5 bases). Between the trimmed V and J ends, which lost 5 bases and 2 bases, there was a span of 17 bases. CDR1 SEHNR and CDR2 FQNEAQ come from the germline V gene (reference sequence). CDR3 size: 16 residues. The CDR3 sequence: CASSGVTDFDTDTQYF. The DNA of the CDR3 is TGTGCCAGCAGCGGGGTTACGGACTTCGACACAGATACGCAGTATTTT.

The gene calls are TRBV20-1 and TRBJ2-3; D not resolved. Per the germline V gene, CDR1 is DFQATT and CDR2 is SNEGSKA (reference sequence). The CDR3 consists of 12 residues. Trimming left V 4 bases short and J 0 bases short, with 5 bases between. The CDR3 loop is CSATASTDTQYF. The CDR3 DNA follows: TGCAGTGCTACGGCGAGCACAGATACGCAGTATTTT.

This clonotype has only a few counts. The genes are TRBV12-3 or TRBV12-4 and TRBJ2-5; a possible D gene is TRBD2 (5 bases). The V end lost 6 bases, the J end lost 0 bases, and 11 bases lay between the germline ends. The CDR3 consists of 14 residues. The CDR3 sequence: CASSHSVNQETQYF. The CDR3 DNA reads as TGTGCCAGCAGCCATAGCGTAAACCAAGAGACCCAGTACTTC.

The rearrangement links TRBV20-1 to TRBJ2-5, with D unclear. The CDR3 has 12 residues. Between the trimmed V and J ends, which lost 7 bases and 1 base, there was a span of 10 bases. Germline V lookup: CDR1 DFQATT, CDR2 SNEGSKA (reference sequence). DNA of the CDR3: TGCAGTGGTATTAACCCCCAAGAGACCCAGTACTTC. Its translation is CSGINPQETQYF.

V and J are TRBV19 and TRBJ2-3; weak D call: TRBD1 (6 bases). V lost 3 bases and J lost 4, with 11 bases in between. Germline CDR1 LNHDA, CDR2 SQIVND (reference sequence). The CDR3 contains 14 residues. The CDR3 nucleotides read TGTGCCAGTAGTATGGCCAGGGGAGCAGATACGCAGTATTTT. Translation gives CASSMARGADTQYF.

This clonotype was detected only once. The chain has TRBV7-2 and TRBJ2-6, with TRBD2 matching 8 bases. J lost 4 bases, V lost 5 bases, and 10 bases had no gene match. CDR1 is SGHTA, CDR2 FQGNSA, per germline. The CDR3 has 17 residues. The CDR3 bases are TGTGCCAGCAGCACGCCGGGACTAGGCTCCGGGGCCAACGTCCTGACTTTC. Residues: CASSTPGLGSGANVLTF.

V gene TRBV20-1 combines with J gene TRBJ2-1, with D possibly being TRBD1 (6 bases). The ends were cut back, 6 bases at V and 9 bases at J, with 12 bases in the middle. The CDR3 sequence is 11 residues long. Germline lookup yields CDR1 DFQATT and CDR2 SNEGSKA (reference sequence). The CDR3 DNA follows: TGCAGTGCCAGGGGCGGTCCTGAGCAGTTCTTC. It codes for CSARGGPEQFF.